This TCR beta chain was observed in a study of blood T cell repertoires in COVID-19. As for the study in general: Sites across the United States, Italy and Spain contributed samples from acute and convalescent COVID-19.

Trimming removed 0 bases at V and 2 bases at J, with 8 bases between. Germline loops: CDR1 LNHDA, CDR2 SQIVND (reference sequence). This CDR3 has 15 residues. Enrollees, roughly 18 to 89 years old, lived in approximately 25 US areas. Participants reported their clinical history, and cohort assignment relied on those reports. Donors in Cohort 3 counted as recovered after two negative PCRs, clearance, or symptom resolution. The repertoire was sequenced with immunoSEQ multiplex PCR; TCRdb's copy has only in-frame clones and lacks some. The data hold approximately 200,000 clones, with 85% to 90% observed a single time.

Sequencing was performed on PBMCs or T cells enriched from blood (not recorded which). The receptor was isolated from a man aged 25 to 40 who had recovered from COVID-19. The chain recombines TRBV19 with TRBJ1-3; the D gene is possibly TRBD1 (5 bases). The CDR3 nucleotides are TGTGCCAGTAGTATAGAGGGGCGACCTGGAAACACCATATATTTT. This gives the protein CASSIEGRPGNTIYF. The full variable domain, rest sourced from reference TRBV19 and TRBJ1-3, is DGGITQSPKYLFRKEGQNVTLSCEQNLNHDAMYWYRQDPGQGLRLIYYSQIVNDFQKGDIAEGYSVSREKKESFPLTVTSAQKNPTAFYLCASSIEGRPGNTIYFGEGSWLTVV.